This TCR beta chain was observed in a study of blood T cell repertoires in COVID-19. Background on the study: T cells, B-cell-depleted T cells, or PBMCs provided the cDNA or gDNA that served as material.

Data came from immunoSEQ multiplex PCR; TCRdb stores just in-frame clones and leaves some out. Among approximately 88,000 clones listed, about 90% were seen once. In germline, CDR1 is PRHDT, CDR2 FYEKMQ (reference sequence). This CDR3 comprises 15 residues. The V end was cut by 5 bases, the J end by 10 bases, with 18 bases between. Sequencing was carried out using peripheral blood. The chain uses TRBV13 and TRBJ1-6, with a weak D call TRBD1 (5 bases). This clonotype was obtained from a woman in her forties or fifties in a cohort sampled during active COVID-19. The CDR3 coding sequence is TGTGCCAGCAGCCCCCGGGGAGGGAAGGGGTCACCCCTCCACTTT. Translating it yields CASSPRGGKGSPLHF. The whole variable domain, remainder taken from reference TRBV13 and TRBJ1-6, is AAGVIQSPRHLIKEKRETATLKCYPIPRHDTVYWYQQGPGQDPQFLISFYEKMQSDKGSIPDRFSAQQFSDYHSELNMSSLELGDSALYFCASSPRGGKGSPLHFGNGTRLTVT.